This T cell receptor (beta chain) was captured by sequencing in a study of vaccination and CD4 T cells after COVID-19. Study details: Nasal swab PCR identified SARS-CoV-2 in the convalescent patients, of whom some 10 were mild and one severe. Each post-COVID sample was drawn after diagnosis, and the median interval was 101 days (range 35 to 161).

Scientists ran DNA taken from cultured CD4+ T cells through the Oncomine TCR Beta short-read assay for sequencing. Each CDR3 protein is one row after TCRdb ran MiXCR on the PCR reads. The table shows 2,500 to 4,000 distinct CDR3 sequences, with around 77% occurring only once. Indicated treatment: roughly ten-day PBMC culture with coronavirus spike peptide pools or control peptides (ViraFEST assay). A word on this clonotype: What it recognizes is unknown.

CDR3 length: 10 amino acids. Sequencing input: CD4+ T cells from blood, cultured in vitro. V gene TRBV21-1 combines with J gene TRBJ1-2. TRBV21-1 is reported as a pseudogene. The sequence was obtained from a human donor who had recovered from COVID-19. The CDR3 region has the DNA TGTGCCAGCGGAGAAACAGGCTACACCTTC. Protein product: CASGETGYTF.